This T cell receptor beta chain was captured by sequencing in a study of somatic mutations in cytotoxic T cells in rheumatoid arthritis. This clone was found once. Data came from immunoSEQ multiplex PCR; TCRdb stores just in-frame clones and leaves some out. This sample has approximately 18,000 clones, with 80% found just once. This CDR3 contains 16 residues. Germline CDR1 ENHRY, CDR2 SYGVKD. The material sequenced was CD8+ T cells sorted from blood. The chain links TRBV10-3 to TRBJ2-5; TRBD2 matches at 8 bases. The J call may be mistaken, given a closer DNA end match to TRBJ2-7. The source is an adult with rheumatoid arthritis. The CDR3 spells CAISVGLAASSYEQYF. The CDR3 nucleotides read TGTGCCATCAGTGTCGGACTAGCTGCAAGCTCCTACGAGCAGTACTTC.